The rows below give T cell receptor beta chains drawn from one sample of a study of blood T cell repertoires in COVID-19. Repertoires were generated with immunoSEQ multiplex PCR, while TCRdb's copy carries only in-frame clones and drops some. Here the sample spans around 89,000 clones, about 78% being singletons. Input material: peripheral blood. These receptors all come from a woman older than 75 with acute or convalescent COVID-19. Both conserved end residues are part of each CDR3. A D gene is named only where the DNA matches it firmly. Clone size, where shown, is once, few, many, or a class for clones that have expanded.

v_call	clone_size	d_call	j_call	cdr3_aa	cdr3_nt
TRBV6-2/TRBV6-3	NA	NA	TRBJ1-1	CASSYSVETEAFF	TGTGCCAGCAGTTACTCGGTGGAGACTGAAGCTTTCTTT
TRBV2	NA	NA	TRBJ2-1	CASRGLGGMGYNEQFF	TGTGCCAGCAGGGGTTTGGGGGGAATGGGATACAATGAGCAGTTCTTC
TRBV12-3/TRBV12-4	once	NA	TRBJ2-5	CASSLSGRTQYF	TGTGCCAGCAGTTTAAGCGGACGGACCCAGTACTTC
TRBV2	NA	TRBD1	TRBJ1-1	CASSGDRGEAFF	TGTGCCAGCAGTGGAGACAGGGGTGAAGCTTTCTTT
TRBV5-4	few	TRBD1	TRBJ1-2	CASSSKRTGDWDGYTF	TGTGCCAGCAGCTCAAAGAGAACAGGGGATTGGGATGGCTACACCTTC
TRBV6-1	NA	TRBD1	TRBJ2-3	CASRMGQGNTDTQYF	TGTGCCAGCAGGATGGGACAGGGGAACACAGATACGCAGTATTTT
TRBV18	NA	NA	TRBJ2-7	CASSPAGFVYEQYF	TGTGCCAGCTCACCGGCAGGGTTTGTCTACGAGCAGTACTTC
TRBV7-2	NA	NA	TRBJ2-2	CASSRDSPSGGELFF	TGTGCCAGCAGTCGGGACTCCCCGTCAGGCGGGGAGCTGTTTTTT
TRBV19	NA	NA	TRBJ1-6	CAGLKAGGLYSPLHF	TGTGCCGGGTTGAAAGCGGGGGGCCTCTATTCACCCCTCCACTTT
TRBV2	NA	NA	TRBJ1-5	CASSIGVRSNQPQHF	TGTGCCAGCAGTATAGGGGTAAGGAGCAATCAGCCCCAGCATTTT
TRBV7-8	NA	TRBD2	TRBJ2-7	CASSHSGGWTYEQYF	TGTGCCAGCAGCCATAGCGGGGGATGGACCTACGAGCAGTACTTC
TRBV10-3	NA	NA	TRBJ2-6	CAISRRGSGSSGANVLTF	TGTGCCATCAGCCGACGGGGGAGCGGTAGCTCTGGGGCCAACGTCCTGACTTTC
TRBV5-4	NA	TRBD1	TRBJ1-1	CASSFGAGGLGTEAFF	TGTGCCAGCAGCTTCGGGGCAGGGGGTCTAGGGACTGAAGCTTTCTTT
TRBV7-2	NA	NA	TRBJ1-5	CASSLQGSNQPQHF	TGTGCCAGCAGCTTACAGGGGTCCAATCAGCCCCAGCATTTT
TRBV15	few	TRBD1	TRBJ1-2	CATSPRPGQSVYGYTF	TGTGCCACCAGCCCAAGGCCGGGACAGAGCGTCTATGGCTACACCTTC
TRBV18	NA	TRBD1	TRBJ2-1	CASSPKGQSYNEQFF	TGTGCCAGCTCACCAAAGGGACAGTCCTACAATGAGCAGTTCTTC
TRBV5-4	NA	TRBD1	TRBJ2-2	CASSPTGGAQNTGELFF	TGTGCCAGCAGCCCTACAGGGGGCGCCCAGAACACCGGGGAGCTGTTTTTT
TRBV2	NA	TRBD2	TRBJ2-2	CASSELGGGPGELFF	TGTGCCAGCAGTGAATTGGGCGGGGGACCCGGGGAGCTGTTTTTT
TRBV7-6	NA	NA	TRBJ2-2	CASSLEAGRATGELFF	TGTGCCAGCAGCTTAGAGGCAGGCCGAGCCACCGGGGAGCTGTTTTTT
TRBV23-1	NA	NA	TRBJ2-5	CASSQSGLGRIETQYF	TGCGCCAGCAGTCAATCGGGCTTGGGCAGGATAGAGACCCAGTACTTC
TRBV19	NA	TRBD1	TRBJ1-6	CASSEDRGNSPLHF	TGTGCCAGTAGTGAGGACAGGGGTAATTCACCCCTCCACTTT
TRBV7-6	NA	NA	TRBJ1-5	CASSLQNNQPQHF	TGTGCCAGCAGCTTACAGAACAATCAGCCCCAGCATTTT
TRBV3-1/TRBV3-2	NA	NA	TRBJ1-6	CASSESRDHSPLHF	TGTGCCAGCAGTGAAAGCAGGGATCATTCACCCCTCCACTTT
TRBV10-3	NA	NA	TRBJ1-5	CAISGSTVANQPQHF	TGTGCCATCAGTGGGTCGACAGTTGCTAATCAGCCCCAGCATTTT
TRBV7-2	NA	NA	TRBJ1-1	CASSLDGYPFTEAFF	TGTGCCAGCAGCTTAGACGGTTACCCTTTCACTGAAGCTTTCTTT
TRBV2	NA	NA	TRBJ2-2	CASKASVGTGELFF	TGTGCCAGCAAAGCTAGCGTCGGGACCGGGGAGCTGTTTTTT
TRBV6-1	NA	NA	TRBJ1-1	CASSEYRENTEAFF	TGTGCCAGCAGTGAATACAGGGAGAACACTGAAGCTTTCTTT
TRBV6-5	NA	NA	TRBJ2-2	CASSRTKNTGELFF	TGTGCCAGCAGTCGGACAAAGAACACCGGGGAGCTGTTTTTT
TRBV12-3/TRBV12-4	NA	NA	TRBJ1-1	CASSPGGTEAFF	TGTGCCAGCAGTCCGGGGGGCACTGAAGCTTTCTTT